Only a few counts were recorded for the clone carrying this TCR beta chain. Sequenced by immunoSEQ multiplex PCR; TCRdb stores in-frame clones only, minus some. The table includes just under 65,000 clones, 91% detected once. This sample is part of a study of PD-1 blockade in classical Hodgkin lymphoma. Time point described: cycle 4 day 1 (C4D1), after 6 weeks of nivolumab. Relapse after autologous stem cell transplantation occurred in every patient, and brentuximab vedotin exposure varied. This CDR3 is 14 amino acids long. Trimming took 0 bases from V and 8 from J, leaving 13 bases between them. Germline lookup yields CDR1 LGHNA and CDR2 YNFKEQ.

V and J are TRBV4-2 and TRBJ1-1; D is possibly TRBD1 (6 bases). The sequenced sample was peripheral blood mononuclear cells (PBMCs), obtained before the fourth cycle of nivolumab. The sequence was collected from a human donor with classical Hodgkin lymphoma. The CDR3 DNA is TGTGCCAGCAGCCAAGAGATGGGGGGCGGAGAAGCTTTCTTT. Amino acid sequence: CASSQEMGGGEAFF.